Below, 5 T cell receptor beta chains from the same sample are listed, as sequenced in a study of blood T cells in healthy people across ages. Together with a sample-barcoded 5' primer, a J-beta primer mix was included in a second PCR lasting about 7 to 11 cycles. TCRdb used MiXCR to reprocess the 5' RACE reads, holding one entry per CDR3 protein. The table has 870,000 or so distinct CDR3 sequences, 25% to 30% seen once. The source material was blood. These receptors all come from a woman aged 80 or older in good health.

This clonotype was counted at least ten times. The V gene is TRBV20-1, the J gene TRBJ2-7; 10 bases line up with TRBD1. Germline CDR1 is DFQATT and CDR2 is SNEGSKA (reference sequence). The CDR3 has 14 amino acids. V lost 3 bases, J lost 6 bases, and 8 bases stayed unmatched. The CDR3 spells CSASRTGGNREQYF. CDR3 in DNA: TGCAGTGCTAGTCGGACAGGGGGAAATCGCGAGCAGTACTTC.

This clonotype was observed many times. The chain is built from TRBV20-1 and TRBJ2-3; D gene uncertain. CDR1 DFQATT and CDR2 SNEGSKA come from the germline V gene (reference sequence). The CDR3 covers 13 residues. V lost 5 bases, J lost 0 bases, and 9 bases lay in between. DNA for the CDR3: TGCAGTGCTGCTCATGGGAGCACAGATACGCAGTATTTT. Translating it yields CSAAHGSTDTQYF.

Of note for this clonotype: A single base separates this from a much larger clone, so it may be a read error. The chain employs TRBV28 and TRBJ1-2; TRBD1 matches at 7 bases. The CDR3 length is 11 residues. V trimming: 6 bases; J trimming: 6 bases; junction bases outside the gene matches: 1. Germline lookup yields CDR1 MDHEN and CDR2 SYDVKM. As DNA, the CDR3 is TGTGCCAGCAGACAGGGGCATGGCTACACCTTC. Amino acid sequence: CASRQGHGYTF.

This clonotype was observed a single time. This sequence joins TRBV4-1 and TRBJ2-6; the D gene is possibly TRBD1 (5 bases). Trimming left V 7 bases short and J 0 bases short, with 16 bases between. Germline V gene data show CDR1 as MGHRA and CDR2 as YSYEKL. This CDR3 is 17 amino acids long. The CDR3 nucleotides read TGCGCCAGCAAACCCTCGTACAGGTACTCTGGGGCCAACGTCCTGACTTTC. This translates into CASKPSYRYSGANVLTF.

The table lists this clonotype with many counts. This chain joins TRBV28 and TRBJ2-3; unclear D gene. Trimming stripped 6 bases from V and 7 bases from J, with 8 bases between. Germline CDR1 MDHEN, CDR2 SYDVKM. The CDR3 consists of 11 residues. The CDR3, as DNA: TGTGCCAGCAGCTCAATACATACGCAGTATTTT. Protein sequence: CASSSIHTQYF.